This T cell receptor (beta chain) comes out of a study of OX40 agonist ivuxolimab in advanced cancers. About the research overall: Patients received ivuxolimab, an intravenous treatment, every 2 weeks at 0.01 to 10 mg/kg. Males comprised around 78% of the group, whose mean age was approximately 60 years (range roughly 20 to 90). A history of anti-PD-1, anti-PD-L1 or anti-CTLA-4 therapy was acceptable, and 30% to 45% had some. Study-level findings and limits: At 0.1 to 3.0 mg/kg and by week 6, CD4+ and CD8+ T cells in the blood had expanded clonally.

Details on this clone: The antigen is not known.

CDR1 MNHEY and CDR2 SVGAGI come from the germline V gene. The CDR3 is 13 amino acids. V was cut by 5 bases and J by 5 bases, with 10 bases left in between. TCRdb's table, derived via immunoSEQ multiplex PCR, lists solely in-frame clones and lacks some. This sample has over 80,000 clones; about 89% occur once, and the top ten carry roughly 0.42%. The receptor's source is an adult with an advanced solid tumor such as melanoma, head and neck, liver or kidney cancer. Sequenced material: CD4+ or CD8+ T cells sorted from blood, taken in a trial of the OX40 agonist ivuxolimab. The chain carries TRBV6-5 and TRBJ1-5; D remains unclear. The CDR3, as DNA: TGTGCCAGCAGTACGAGAGAATATCAGCCCCAGCATTTT. Protein sequence: CASSTREYQPQHF.